This T cell receptor beta chain was sequenced for a study of circulating tumor DNA in untreated peripheral T-cell lymphoma. General study findings and limits: Tumor-specific clonotypes were found in 76% of patients.

Points on this clone: Its specificity is unknown.

Trimming left V 0 bases short and J 3 bases short, with 11 bases between. The germline gives CDR1 LNHNV, CDR2 YYDKDF (reference sequence). The CDR3 covers 15 residues. This tumor tissue came from a pretreatment baseline collection. Sequencing was performed with immunoSEQ multiplex PCR; in TCRdb, only in-frame clones are kept and a portion is missing. The sample includes about 8,500 clones, around four fifths of them seen just once. The sequence derives from a human donor with peripheral T-cell lymphoma. Sample: tumor tissue. The chain combines TRBV15 with TRBJ1-1; D uncertain. The CDR3 region is CATSRDIAPDTEAFF. The CDR3 DNA is TGTGCCACCAGCAGAGATATTGCACCAGACACTGAAGCTTTCTTT.